The 24 T cell receptor beta chains listed next were all sequenced from one sample in a study of control samples from healthy donors and cancer patients. Assay used: immunoSEQ multiplex PCR; TCRdb lists only in-frame clones, some missing. The top ten clones hold around 1.9% of a sample with roughly 52,000 clones, around 97% of them seen once. Sequences were obtained from blood. The receptors here all came from a woman aged 25-40 years in good health.

The genes are TRBV4-2 and TRBJ2-7; 8 nucleotides line up with TRBD2. Germline CDR1 and CDR2: LGHNA and YNFKEQ. This CDR3 has 18 amino acids. V was pared by 1 base and J by 2 bases, with 13 bases of the junction left unmatched. The CDR3 region has the DNA TGTGCCAGCAGCCAAGGCCAGGTTCAGCGGGAGCGACCCTACGAGCAGTACTTC. Amino acids: CASSQGQVQRERPYEQYF.

This clone has only one observation. This sequence joins TRBV5-1 and TRBJ1-1; TRBD1 might be the D (5 bases). The CDR3 loop spans 13 amino acids. Trimming left V 2 bases short and J 3 bases short, with 8 bases between. Germline loops: CDR1 SGHRS, CDR2 YFSETQ. The CDR3 bases are TGCGCCAGCAGCTTTACAGGAGACACTGAAGCTTTCTTT. It translates to CASSFTGDTEAFF.

The chain combines TRBV4-1 with TRBJ2-2; D call uncertain. V was trimmed by 4 bases and J by 8 bases, leaving 17 bases between them. The CDR3 runs to 15 residues. The germline V gene has CDR1 MGHRA and CDR2 YSYEKL. CDR3 nucleotides: TGCGCCAGCAGCCCCATGATTTCACGGCGGGGGGAGCTGTTTTTT. Its protein is CASSPMISRRGELFF.

Here the CDR3 reads CASSRRQGLWSYTF. CDR3 DNA sequence: TGTGCCAGCAGCCGCAGACAGGGCTTGTGGAGCTACACCTTC. The V and J genes are TRBV28 and TRBJ1-2, with TRBD1 identical over 7 bases. CDR1 is MDHEN, CDR2 SYDVKM, per germline. CDR3 length equals 14 residues. The J segment lost 9 bases and the V segment lost 6 bases, leaving 13 bases of the junction unmatched.

The V and J genes are TRBV9 and TRBJ2-2; 7 bases match TRBD2. CDR1 is SGDLS, CDR2 YYNGEE, per germline. The trim removed 5 bases at V and 1 base at J, leaving 2 bases unmatched. The CDR3 is 14 amino acids. The CDR3 DNA reads as TGTGCCAGCAGTACGGGAGGGAACACCGGGGAGCTGTTTTTT. Translation: CASSTGGNTGELFF.

The rearrangement links TRBV10-3 to TRBJ2-7; a weak D match, TRBD1 (5 bases). This CDR3 region has 15 residues. The germline V gene encodes CDR1 ENHRY and CDR2 SYGVKD. With 3 bases removed from V and 3 bases from J, the gap between germline ends came to 15 bases. The CDR3 sequence is CAISERGQGSYEQYF. The CDR3 DNA follows: TGTGCCATCAGTGAAAGAGGCCAGGGAAGCTACGAGCAGTACTTC.

The rearrangement links TRBV15 to TRBJ2-2; D is possibly TRBD1 (6 bases). Trimming took off 5 bases at V and 4 bases at J, with 17 bases between the two ends. This CDR3 comprises 16 residues. Germline V gene data show CDR1 as LNHNV and CDR2 as YYDKDF (reference sequence). This CDR3 is CATSLIQGWVTGELFF. CDR3 sequence (DNA): TGTGCCACCAGCTTGATTCAGGGGTGGGTCACCGGGGAGCTGTTTTTT.

The V gene is TRBV29-1, the J gene TRBJ2-2; a weak D match, TRBD2 (7 bases). The CDR3 loop spans 14 amino acids. CDR1 is SQVTM, CDR2 ANQGSEA, per germline. The germline V and J ends were trimmed by 7 bases and 5 bases, with 17 bases remaining between them. CDR3 sequence (DNA): TGCAGCGGTGAGGGGGGGCGCGAAACCGGGGAGCTGTTTTTT. It yields the protein CSGEGGRETGELFF.

The rearrangement links TRBV15 to TRBJ2-2, with TRBD2 as a possible D gene (5 bases). Germline CDR1 reads LNHNV; CDR2 reads YYDKDF (reference sequence). Trimming took 6 bases from V and 6 from J, leaving 14 bases between them. The CDR3 is made up of 14 amino acids. The CDR3 here is CATSLITSSGELFF. The CDR3 DNA reads as TGTGCCACCAGTCTTATTACTAGTTCCGGGGAGCTGTTTTTT.

V gene TRBV6-5 combines with J gene TRBJ1-2; D uncertain. From germline, CDR1 is MNHEY and CDR2 SVGAGI. This CDR3 is built from 13 residues. V dropped 8 bases and J dropped 7 bases, with 17 bases sitting between them. The CDR3 protein is CASLSGAGAGYTF. The DNA for the CDR3 is TGTGCCAGCTTATCAGGAGCCGGCGCTGGCTACACCTTC.

The chain has TRBV19 and TRBJ2-1; the D is unclear. The CDR3 is made up of 13 amino acids. V gave up 2 bases and J gave up 6 bases, with 8 bases separating them. Germline V gene data show CDR1 as LNHDA and CDR2 as SQIVND (reference sequence). CDR3 sequence: CASSIPEVNEQFF. CDR3 nucleotide sequence: TGTGCCAGTAGTATACCAGAGGTCAATGAGCAGTTCTTC.

This clone was seen a single time. J is TRBJ1-4 and V is TRBV19; 8 nucleotides agree with TRBD1. Germline assignment: CDR1 LNHDA and CDR2 SQIVND (reference sequence). The CDR3 is 16 amino acids. V lost 6 bases and J lost 8; bases outside the gene matches: 14. This CDR3 is CASRNAGGVTGEKLFF. The DNA of the CDR3 is TGTGCCAGTAGGAACGCAGGGGGCGTAACTGGAGAAAAACTGTTTTTT.

This rearrangement joins TRBV19 to TRBJ1-5; D ambiguous. The CDR3 sequence is 16 residues long. Germline loops: CDR1 LNHDA, CDR2 SQIVND (reference sequence). V shed 5 bases and J shed 1 base, with 15 bases lying between them. In DNA form, the CDR3 reads TGTGCCAGTAGTCCTCTCGCTGTAGGAAGCAATCAGCCCCAGCATTTT. This sequence encodes CASSPLAVGSNQPQHF.

The gene calls are TRBV4-1 and TRBJ1-1; 8 bases match TRBD1. The J segment lost 1 base and the V segment lost 1 base, leaving 5 bases of the junction unmatched. Germline V gene data show CDR1 as MGHRA and CDR2 as YSYEKL. CDR3 length: 16 amino acids. CDR3 sequence reads: CASSQVSGQGNTEAFF. CDR3 DNA sequence: TGCGCCAGCAGCCAAGTTAGCGGACAGGGGAACACTGAAGCTTTCTTT.

The genes are TRBV12-3 or TRBV12-4 and TRBJ1-1; D not resolved. The length of the CDR3 is 13 residues. V dropped 0 bases and J dropped 2 bases, with 4 bases sitting between them. The CDR3 protein is CASSLARNTEAFF. CDR3 bases: TGTGCCAGCAGTTTAGCCAGAAACACTGAAGCTTTCTTT.

The chain couples TRBV5-1 to TRBJ2-7; 11 nucleotides align to TRBD1. This CDR3 is 16 amino acids long. The V gene's germline CDR1 is SGHRS and CDR2 YFSETQ. With 1 base clipped from V and 3 bases from J, the junction kept 6 bases outside the gene matches. Written as DNA, the CDR3 is TGCGCCAGCAGCTTGTTAGGGACAGGGGGAGTCTACGAGCAGTACTTC. Amino acid sequence: CASSLLGTGGVYEQYF.

This chain joins TRBV27 and TRBJ2-2; D remains unclear. The germline V gene has CDR1 MNHEY and CDR2 SMNVEV (reference sequence). The CDR3 extends over 12 amino acids. V lost 5 bases and J lost 7, with 8 bases in between. The CDR3 region is CASSPLGGELFF. The CDR3 nucleotides read TGTGCCAGCAGTCCGCTGGGCGGGGAGCTGTTTTTT.

The chain carries TRBV2 and TRBJ2-7; D ambiguous. V was shortened by 5 bases and J by 2 bases, with 4 bases between the two germline ends. The germline CDR1 and CDR2 sequences are SNHLY and FYNNEI. This CDR3 is 11 amino acids long. The CDR3 reads CASSTPYEQYF. The CDR3 region has the DNA TGTGCCAGCAGTACCCCCTACGAGCAGTACTTC.

The chain is built from TRBV6-5 and TRBJ2-2; 9 bases agree with TRBD1. The germline CDR1 and CDR2 sequences are MNHEY and SVGAGI. The CDR3 is made up of 15 amino acids. V dropped 5 bases and J dropped 4; count of bases not matched to a gene: 5. The CDR3 bases are TGTGCCAGCAGTCCGGGACAGGGATTCACCGGGGAGCTGTTTTTT. Protein: CASSPGQGFTGELFF.

V usage is TRBV15 and J usage is TRBJ2-5; D gene ambiguous. CDR3 length: 13 amino acids. Between the trimmed V and J ends, which lost 5 bases and 4 bases, there was a span of 11 bases. In germline, CDR1 is LNHNV, CDR2 YYDKDF (reference sequence). The CDR3 DNA follows: TGTGCCACCAGCTCCAACCTCTCAGAGACCCAGTACTTC. Protein product: CATSSNLSETQYF.

The V call is TRBV28, the J call TRBJ2-5, with 7 bases fitting TRBD2. CDR3 size: 11 residues. CDR1 MDHEN and CDR2 SYDVKM come from the germline V gene. Trimming took 9 bases from V and 5 from J; bases not matched to a gene: 3. The CDR3 DNA reads TGTGCCAGTGGACTAGGGGAGACCCAGTACTTC. Translated, it gives CASGLGETQYF.

The chain is built from TRBV28 and TRBJ2-3; no definite D call. This CDR3 has 13 residues. Germline lookup yields CDR1 MDHEN and CDR2 SYDVKM. The V end was cut by 3 bases, the J end by 7 bases, with 11 bases between. The CDR3 sequence is CASSLSESNTQYF. For the CDR3, the DNA is TGTGCCAGCAGTTTGAGTGAGTCAAATACGCAGTATTTT.

The genes are TRBV5-4 and TRBJ2-1; 10 nucleotides line up with TRBD1. V was pared by 4 bases and J by 7 bases, with 11 bases of the junction left unmatched. The CDR3 runs to 16 residues. Germline assignment: CDR1 SGHNT and CDR2 YYREEE (reference sequence). The CDR3 loop is CASSLWDRGGWNEQFF. The CDR3 region has the DNA TGTGCCAGCAGCCTATGGGACAGGGGAGGTTGGAATGAGCAGTTCTTC.

This clone was observed a few times. This chain links TRBV28 with TRBJ2-3; 8 bases fit TRBD2. The CDR3 runs 18 residues. The germline V gene has CDR1 MDHEN and CDR2 SYDVKM. Unmatched junction bases numbered 20, after V lost 6 bases and J lost 6 bases. In nucleotides, the CDR3 is TGTGCCAGCAGCCCCCCGGCGGGAGGAGTTGGGGTGGGCGATACGCAGTATTTT. It encodes CASSPPAGGVGVGDTQYF.